This is a list of T cell receptor beta chains from one sample in a study of CD8 T cells in Susac syndrome. Each CDR3 protein is one row after TCRdb ran MiXCR on the immunoSEQ multiplex PCR reads. The sample shows 330,000 or so distinct CDR3 sequences, 65% to 90% of them seen only once. Material for sequencing was CD8+ T cells from PBMCs. These receptors were taken from a human donor with multiple sclerosis. The CDR3 runs from the conserved cysteine through the conserved F or W. The D gene is left open where the match is weak. For some rows the clone size is stated as once, few or many, or as a class when expanded; others skip it.

>NA|NA|TRBJ1-5|TRBV15
CATSGGEGRAPQHF
TGTGCCACCAGCGGCGGAGAAGGGAGGGCGCCCCAGCATTTT
>NA|few|TRBJ1-5|TRBV23-1
CASRVCNQPQHF
TGTGCCAGCAGGGTATGCAATCAGCCCCAGCATTTT
>NA|NA|TRBJ2-1|TRBV12-5
CASGWNSGEQFF
TGTGCTAGTGGGTGGAATAGCGGTGAGCAGTTCTTC
>TRBD1|NA|TRBJ1-2|TRBV4-3
CASSPGQAHYGYTF
TGCGCCAGCAGCCCCGGACAGGCCCACTATGGCTACACCTTC
>NA|once|TRBJ2-7|TRBV28
CASIGPMREQYF
TGTGCCAGCATCGGACCTATGAGGGAGCAGTACTTC
>TRBD1|NA|TRBJ2-7|TRBV7-9
CASSLSQTGGSYEQYF
TGTGCCAGCAGCTTATCCCAGACAGGGGGCTCTTACGAGCAGTACTTC
>TRBD1|NA|TRBJ1-6|TRBV27
CASSLAGQGSSPLHF
TGTGCCAGCAGTTTAGCCGGACAGGGGAGTTCACCCCTCCACTTT
>TRBD1|NA|TRBJ1-2|TRBV7-9
CASSLAGRGLYGYTF
TGTGCCAGCAGCTTAGCGGGCAGGGGGCTCTATGGCTACACCTTC
>NA|NA|TRBJ2-3|TRBV12-3/TRBV12-4
CASVYGGSRTDTQYF
TGTGCCAGCGTATACGGTGGGTCTCGCACAGATACGCAGTATTTT
>NA|NA|TRBJ1-2|TRBV2
CASSEAIRKGYTF
TGTGCCAGCAGTGAAGCGATCCGGAAAGGCTACACCTTC
>NA|NA|TRBJ1-4|TRBV18
CASSPSGYFGKLFF
TGTGCCAGCTCACCCTCAGGGTATTTCGGAAAACTGTTTTTT
>NA|NA|TRBJ1-3|TRBV9
CASKSGTASGNTIYF
TGTGCCTCAAAGTCGGGGACTGCCTCTGGAAACACCATATATTTT
>TRBD1|NA|TRBJ2-3|TRBV4-3
CASSHRTGGSDTQYF
TGCGCCAGCAGCCACAGGACAGGGGGTTCTGATACGCAGTATTTT
>NA|NA|TRBJ2-7|TRBV4-3
CASSQDWRGAYEQYF
TGCGCCAGCAGCCAAGATTGGAGGGGCGCCTACGAGCAGTACTTC
>TRBD1|NA|TRBJ2-4|TRBV5-4
CASSRGQRTQYF
TGTGCCAGCAGCCGGGGACAGCGGACTCAGTACTTC
>NA|NA|TRBJ1-2|TRBV4-3
CASSQETGGGGYTF
TGCGCCAGCAGCCAAGAGACCGGGGGCGGTGGCTACACCTTC
>NA|NA|TRBJ1-1|TRBV7-9
CASSLGLTGYNTEAFF
TGTGCCAGCAGTTTAGGGTTAACGGGTTACAACACTGAAGCTTTCTTT
>NA|NA|TRBJ1-1|TRBV2
CASSWDLSEAFF
TGTGCCAGCAGTTGGGACCTCTCTGAAGCTTTCTTT
>TRBD2|NA|TRBJ2-3|TRBV28
CASSFRTSRFTDTQYF
TGTGCCAGCAGTTTCCGGACTAGCCGTTTCACAGATACGCAGTATTTT
>NA|NA|TRBJ1-5|TRBV28
CASKTWGAGEPQHF
TGTGCCAGTAAAACCTGGGGGGCGGGCGAGCCCCAGCATTTT
>NA|few|TRBJ2-7|TRBV28
CASSWTGAYEQYF
TGTGCCAGCAGTTGGACTGGGGCCTACGAGCAGTACTTC
>NA|NA|TRBJ1-4|TRBV18
CASSPPVNAEKLFF
TGTGCCAGCTCACCACCGGTAAATGCTGAAAAACTGTTTTTT
>NA|NA|TRBJ2-3|TRBV5-6
CASSLSASPGTDTQYF
TGTGCCAGCAGCTTGTCAGCTTCACCGGGGACAGATACGCAGTATTTT
>NA|NA|TRBJ2-5|TRBV27
CASSLSPGVQETQYF
TGTGCCAGCAGTTTAAGCCCAGGGGTGCAGGAGACCCAGTACTTC
>NA|NA|TRBJ2-7|TRBV7-8
CASSSRESDEQYF
TGTGCCAGCAGCTCTAGAGAGAGCGACGAGCAGTACTTC
>NA|NA|TRBJ2-7|TRBV7-6
CASSSEAGMYEQYF
TGTGCCAGCAGCTCTGAAGCAGGGATGTACGAGCAGTACTTC
>NA|NA|TRBJ2-3|TRBV7-9
CASSNRETDTQYF
TGTGCCAGCAGCAACAGGGAGACAGATACGCAGTATTTT
>NA|NA|TRBJ1-1|TRBV30
CAWSQPRAEAFF
TGTGCCTGGAGCCAGCCAAGGGCTGAAGCTTTCTTT
>NA|NA|TRBJ2-7|TRBV6-2/TRBV6-3
CASRHHEQYF
TGTGCCAGCAGACACCACGAGCAGTACTTC
>TRBD2|NA|TRBJ2-2|TRBV20-1
CSAPRLAGMAGELFF
TGCAGTGCTCCCCGGCTAGCGGGAATGGCCGGGGAGCTGTTTTTT
>NA|NA|TRBJ2-3|TRBV5-1
CASSWGRGSSTDTQYF
TGCGCCAGCAGCTGGGGTAGGGGGAGTAGCACAGATACGCAGTATTTT
>NA|few|TRBJ2-5|TRBV27
CASSLVQGLETQYF
TGTGCCAGCAGTTTAGTACAGGGCCTAGAGACCCAGTACTTC
>NA|NA|TRBJ1-1|TRBV27
CASSSRQAFTEAFF
TGTGCCAGCAGTTCCAGACAGGCGTTTACTGAAGCTTTCTTT
>TRBD1|NA|TRBJ1-2|TRBV29-1
CSVVPGQTYNYGYTF
TGCAGCGTGGTTCCGGGACAGACTTATAACTATGGCTACACCTTC
>NA|NA|TRBJ2-1|TRBV7-9
CASSPQEGSSYNEQFF
TGTGCCAGCAGCCCCCAAGAGGGTAGCTCCTACAATGAGCAGTTCTTC
>NA|NA|TRBJ1-2|TRBV7-9
CASSPRGSPATF
TGTGCCAGCAGCCCTCGAGGGTCCCCCGCCACCTTC
>TRBD2|NA|TRBJ2-5|TRBV28
CASIRSSGQETQYF
TGTGCCAGCATCCGCTCTAGCGGACAAGAGACCCAGTACTTC
>NA|NA|TRBJ2-7|TRBV28
CASSFTTRDEQYF
TGTGCCAGCAGTTTTACCACAAGAGATGAGCAGTACTTC
>NA|once|TRBJ2-2|TRBV27
CASSFWGLSGELFF
TGTGCCAGCAGTTTTTGGGGGTTGTCCGGGGAGCTGTTTTTT
>NA|few|TRBJ2-4|TRBV12-3/TRBV12-4
CASSLRLAKNIQYF
TGTGCCAGCAGCCTTCGGTTAGCCAAAAACATTCAGTACTTC
>NA|NA|TRBJ2-7|TRBV14
CASSGTGWTSGLYEQYF
TGTGCCAGCAGCGGGACAGGGTGGACTAGCGGACTATACGAGCAGTACTTC
>NA|NA|TRBJ2-7|TRBV30
CAWISSYEQYF
TGTGCCTGGATTAGCTCCTACGAGCAGTACTTC
>NA|NA|TRBJ1-6|TRBV3-1
CASSQAGGTDSPLHF
TGTGCCAGCAGCCAAGCGGGGGGGACGGACTCACCCCTCCACTTT
>NA|few|TRBJ2-1|TRBV7-6
CASSLDPDNEQFF
TGTGCCAGCAGCTTAGATCCCGATAATGAGCAGTTCTTC
>NA|few|TRBJ2-7|TRBV5-6
CASSFLSGYEQYF
TGTGCCAGCAGCTTTTTGTCGGGATACGAGCAGTACTTC
>NA|NA|TRBJ1-2|TRBV6-5
CASSHRRGYGYTF
TGTGCCAGCAGCCACAGGCGTGGCTATGGCTACACCTTC